At least ten counts were recorded for the clone carrying this T cell receptor (beta chain). The junction departs from germline at one end; a sequencing error may be responsible. The germline gives CDR1 SGDLS, CDR2 YYNGEE. The CDR3 consists of 13 residues. Each CDR3 protein is one row after TCRdb ran MiXCR on the RT-PCR reads. The sample includes more than 850,000 distinct CDR3 sequences, about a sixth of them seen just once. The data are from a study of patients and donors after allogeneic stem cell transplantation. The receptor was derived from a human donor who was either an allogeneic HSCT recipient or a stem cell or donor lymphocyte infusion donor (not recorded which). It is not recorded whose cells these are; they may come from a transplant donor. The V and J genes are TRBV9 and TRBJ1-5, with D possibly being TRBD1 (5 bases). Specimen: blood, either unsorted or a sorted T cell fraction (not recorded which). The CDR3 loop reads CASSVAGNQPQHF. The CDR3 DNA is TGTGCCAGCAGTGTAGCAGGGAATCAGCCCCAGCATTTT.